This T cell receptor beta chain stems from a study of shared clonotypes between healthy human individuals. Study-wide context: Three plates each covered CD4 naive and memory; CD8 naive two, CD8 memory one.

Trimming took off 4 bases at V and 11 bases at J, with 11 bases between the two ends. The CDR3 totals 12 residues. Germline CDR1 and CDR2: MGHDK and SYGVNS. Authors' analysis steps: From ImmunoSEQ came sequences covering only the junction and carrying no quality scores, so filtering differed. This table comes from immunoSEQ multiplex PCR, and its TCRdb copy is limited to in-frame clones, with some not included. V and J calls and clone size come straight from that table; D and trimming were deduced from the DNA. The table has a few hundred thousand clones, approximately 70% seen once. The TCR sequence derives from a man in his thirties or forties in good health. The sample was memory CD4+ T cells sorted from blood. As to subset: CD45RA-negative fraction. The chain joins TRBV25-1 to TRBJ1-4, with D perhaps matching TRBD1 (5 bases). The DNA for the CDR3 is TGTGCCAGCAGTGGGGGCGGATATAAACTGTTTTTT. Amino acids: CASSGGGYKLFF.